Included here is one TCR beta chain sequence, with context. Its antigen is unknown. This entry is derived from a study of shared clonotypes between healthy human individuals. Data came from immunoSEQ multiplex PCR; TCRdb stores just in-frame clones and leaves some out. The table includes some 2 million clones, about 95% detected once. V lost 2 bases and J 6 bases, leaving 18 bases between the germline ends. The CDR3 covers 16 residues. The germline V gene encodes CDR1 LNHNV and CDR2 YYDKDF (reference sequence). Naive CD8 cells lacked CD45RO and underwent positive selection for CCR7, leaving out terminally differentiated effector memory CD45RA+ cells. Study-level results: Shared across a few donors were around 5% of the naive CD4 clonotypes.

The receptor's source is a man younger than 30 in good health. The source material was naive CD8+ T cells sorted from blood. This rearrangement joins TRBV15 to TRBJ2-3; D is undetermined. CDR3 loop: CATSRTRSLGLDTQYF. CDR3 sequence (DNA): TGTGCCACCAGCAGAACCCGGTCCCTCGGTTTGGATACGCAGTATTTT.